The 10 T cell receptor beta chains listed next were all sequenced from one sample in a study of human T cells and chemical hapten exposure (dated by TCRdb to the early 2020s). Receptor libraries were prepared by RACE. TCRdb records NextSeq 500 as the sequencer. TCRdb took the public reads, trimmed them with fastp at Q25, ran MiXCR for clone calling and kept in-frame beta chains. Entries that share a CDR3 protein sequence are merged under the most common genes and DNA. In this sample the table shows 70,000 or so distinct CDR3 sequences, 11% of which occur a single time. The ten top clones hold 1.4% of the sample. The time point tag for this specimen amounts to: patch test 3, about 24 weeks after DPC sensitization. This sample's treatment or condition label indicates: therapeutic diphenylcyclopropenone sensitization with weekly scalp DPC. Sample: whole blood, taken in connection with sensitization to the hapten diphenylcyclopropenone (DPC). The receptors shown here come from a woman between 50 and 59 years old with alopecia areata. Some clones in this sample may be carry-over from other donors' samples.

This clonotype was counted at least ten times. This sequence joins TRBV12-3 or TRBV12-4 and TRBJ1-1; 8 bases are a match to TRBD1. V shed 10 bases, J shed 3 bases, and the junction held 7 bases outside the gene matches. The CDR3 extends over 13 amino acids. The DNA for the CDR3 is TGTGCCACAATCGACAGGGGTTACACTGAAGCTTTCTTT. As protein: CATIDRGYTEAFF.

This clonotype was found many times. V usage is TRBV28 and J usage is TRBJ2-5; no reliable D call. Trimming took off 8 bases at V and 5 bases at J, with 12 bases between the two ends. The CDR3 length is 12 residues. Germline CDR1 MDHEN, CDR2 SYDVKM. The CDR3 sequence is CASASALETQYF. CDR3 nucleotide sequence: TGTGCCAGCGCTTCAGCGCTCGAGACCCAGTACTTC.

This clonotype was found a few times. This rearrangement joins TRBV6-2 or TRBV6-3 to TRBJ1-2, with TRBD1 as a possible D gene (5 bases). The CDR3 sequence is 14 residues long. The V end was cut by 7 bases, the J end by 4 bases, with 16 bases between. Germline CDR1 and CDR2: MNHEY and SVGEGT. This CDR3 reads CASTSTVEGYGYTF. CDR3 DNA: TGTGCCAGCACTTCGACAGTGGAGGGCTATGGCTACACCTTC.

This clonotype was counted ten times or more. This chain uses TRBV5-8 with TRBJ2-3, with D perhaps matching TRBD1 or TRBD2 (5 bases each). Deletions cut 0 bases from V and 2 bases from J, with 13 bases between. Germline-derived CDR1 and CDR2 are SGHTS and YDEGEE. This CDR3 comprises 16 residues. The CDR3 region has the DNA TGTGCCAGCAGCTTGGTCGCAGGGAGCAACACAGATACGCAGTATTTT. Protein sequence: CASSLVAGSNTDTQYF.

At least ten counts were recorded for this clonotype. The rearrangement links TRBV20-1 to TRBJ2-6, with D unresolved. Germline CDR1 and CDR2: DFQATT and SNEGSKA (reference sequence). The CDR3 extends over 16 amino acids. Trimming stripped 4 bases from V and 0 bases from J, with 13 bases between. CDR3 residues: CSATEGAVSGANVLTF. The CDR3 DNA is TGCAGTGCTACAGAAGGAGCCGTCTCTGGGGCCAACGTCCTGACTTTC.

CDR3 in DNA: TGTGCCACCAGCGGCCTTCCCACAGATACGCAGTATTTT. It is translated as CATSGLPTDTQYF. The chain couples TRBV24-1 to TRBJ2-3; D is ambiguous. The CDR3 covers 13 residues. Germline loops: CDR1 KGHDR, CDR2 SFDVKD. Trimming shortened V by 7 bases and J by 2 bases, and 9 bases separated the two germline ends.

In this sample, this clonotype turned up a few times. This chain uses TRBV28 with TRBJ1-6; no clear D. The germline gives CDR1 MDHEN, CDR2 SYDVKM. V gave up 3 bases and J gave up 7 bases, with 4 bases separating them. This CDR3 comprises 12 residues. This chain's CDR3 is CASSFANSPLHF. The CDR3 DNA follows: TGTGCCAGCAGTTTCGCCAATTCACCCCTCCACTTT.

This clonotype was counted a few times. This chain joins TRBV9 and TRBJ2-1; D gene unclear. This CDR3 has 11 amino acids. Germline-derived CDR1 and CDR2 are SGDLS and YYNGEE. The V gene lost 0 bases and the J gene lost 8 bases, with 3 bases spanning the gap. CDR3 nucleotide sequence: TGTGCCAGCAGCGTAGAGGATGAGCAGTTCTTC. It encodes CASSVEDEQFF.

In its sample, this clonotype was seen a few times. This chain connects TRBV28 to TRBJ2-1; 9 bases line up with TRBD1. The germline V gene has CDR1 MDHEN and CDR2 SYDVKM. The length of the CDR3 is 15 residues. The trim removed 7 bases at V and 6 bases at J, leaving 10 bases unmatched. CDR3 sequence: CASNLQDRGSNEQFF. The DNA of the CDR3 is TGTGCCAGCAATTTGCAGGACAGGGGAAGCAATGAGCAGTTCTTC.

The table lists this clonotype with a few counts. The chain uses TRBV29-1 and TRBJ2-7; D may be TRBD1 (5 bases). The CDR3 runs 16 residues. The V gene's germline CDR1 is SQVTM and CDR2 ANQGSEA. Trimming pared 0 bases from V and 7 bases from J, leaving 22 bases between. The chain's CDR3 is CSVEDWPLGKQAEQYF. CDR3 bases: TGCAGCGTTGAAGATTGGCCCCTTGGAAAACAGGCGGAGCAGTACTTC.